Shown below are 9 T cell receptor beta chains from a single sample sequenced in a study of response to subunit inactivated influenza vaccine. TCRdb reanalysed the RT-PCR reads using MiXCR and keeps one entry per CDR3 protein. The sample holds over 650,000 distinct CDR3 sequences, under 20% seen once. The source was PBMCs from blood, collected 5 to 6 days after vaccination. These receptors all come from a man in his forties or fifties who received an inactivated influenza vaccine.

V and J are TRBV7-8 and TRBJ1-2, with 9 bases matching TRBD1. Germline CDR1 and CDR2: SGHVS and FQNEAQ. The CDR3 totals 14 residues. The V and J ends lost 5 bases and 7 bases, in that order; junction bases with no gene match: 8. The CDR3 sequence: CASSNTGTGLGYTF. In DNA form, the CDR3 reads TGTGCCAGCAGCAATACCGGGACAGGGCTTGGCTACACCTTC.

CDR3: CASSLTVGHANEKLFF. DNA for the CDR3: TGTGCCAGCAGCCTAACGGTGGGGCACGCTAATGAAAAACTGTTTTTT. The chain recombines TRBV5-5 with TRBJ1-4; possibly TRBD1 for D (5 bases). The germline V gene has CDR1 SGHKS and CDR2 YYEKEE (reference sequence). The CDR3 spans 16 residues. V was clipped by 4 bases and J by 3 bases, with 16 bases between them.

This clonotype was detected a few times. The gene calls are TRBV20-1 and TRBJ2-4; TRBD2 agrees at 10 bases. From germline, CDR1 is DFQATT and CDR2 SNEGSKA (reference sequence). This CDR3 has 21 amino acids. The V gene end was trimmed by 1 base and the J gene end by 1 base; junction bases not matched to a gene: 19. CDR3 residues: CSARVLGGKAGGSPAKNIQYF. The CDR3 region has the DNA TGCAGTGCTAGAGTACTCGGGGGAAAAGCGGGAGGGTCCCCGGCCAAAAACATTCAGTACTTC.

This clonotype has just a few counts. The chain employs TRBV9 and TRBJ2-1; D is possibly TRBD2 (6 bases). This CDR3 is built from 16 residues. Trimming took off 4 bases at V and 8 bases at J, with 22 bases between the two ends. Germline V gives CDR1 SGDLS, CDR2 YYNGEE. The chain's CDR3 is CASSFREVRVIDEQFF. The CDR3 DNA reads TGTGCCAGCAGCTTTAGGGAGGTCCGGGTCATCGATGAGCAGTTCTTC.

This clonotype came up a few times. The V gene is TRBV6-1, the J gene TRBJ2-1; 10 bases fit TRBD2. V was clipped by 6 bases and J by 9 bases; unmatched bases: 11. The CDR3 has 15 amino acids. Germline V CDR1 and CDR2: MNHNS, SASEGT. CDR3 loop: CASRIAGGLGGEQFF. CDR3 sequence (DNA): TGTGCCAGCAGAATAGCGGGGGGCTTAGGCGGTGAGCAGTTCTTC.

The V gene is TRBV7-2, the J gene TRBJ2-4, with D unresolved. Between the trimmed V and J ends, which lost 5 bases and 9 bases, there was a span of 14 bases. Germline CDR1 SGHTA, CDR2 FQGNSA. The CDR3 has 13 residues. CDR3 in amino acids: CASSPGVERIQYF. The CDR3 DNA follows: TGTGCCAGCAGCCCTGGGGTGGAGCGCATTCAGTACTTC.

This clonotype was counted at least ten times. The CDR3 here is CASSLNGGAEQYF. CDR3 nucleotide sequence: TGCGCCAGCAGCTTGAACGGGGGTGCCGAGCAGTACTTC. This rearrangement joins TRBV5-1 to TRBJ2-7, with D possibly TRBD2 on 6 matching bases. The CDR3 loop spans 13 amino acids. Germline V CDR1 and CDR2: SGHRS, YFSETQ. V was shortened by 1 base and J by 6 bases, with 11 bases between the two germline ends. Full variable domain (missing parts from reference TRBV5-1 and TRBJ2-7): KAGVTQTPRYLIKTRGQQVTLSCSPISGHRSVSWYQQTPGQGLQFLFEYFSETQRNKGNFPGRFSGRQFSNSRSEMNVSTLELGDSALYLCASSLNGGAEQYFGPGTRLTVT.

The DNA of the CDR3 is TGCGCCAGCAGCCAAGCGGGAGGGCCGGGAGATACGCAGTATTTT. As protein: CASSQAGGPGDTQYF. The rearrangement joins TRBV4-3 to TRBJ2-3; 8 bases match TRBD2. The junction had 5 bases not matched to a gene; V was cut back by 1 base and J by 5 bases. Germline CDR1 and CDR2: LGHNA and YSLEER. CDR3 length equals 15 residues.

This clonotype has a handful of counts. This CDR3 reads CSANRGLGEKLFF. The CDR3 DNA sequence: TGCAGTGCTAACAGGGGGCTAGGGGAAAAACTGTTTTTT. The chain uses TRBV20-1 and TRBJ1-4, with 9 bases matching TRBD1. The CDR3 loop spans 13 amino acids. After removal of 4 bases from V and 8 bases from J, the junction contained 5 bases not matched to a gene. Germline-derived CDR1 and CDR2 are DFQATT and SNEGSKA (reference sequence).